This section outlines one T cell receptor (beta chain) sequence together with its context. Its antigen is still unknown. This sample stems from a study of T cells in Graves' hyperthyroidism and ophthalmopathy. The study's findings and limits: Using 13 V-J features, a model discriminated ophthalmopathy from stable hyperthyroidism.

RNA transcripts provided the source from which TCR beta CDR3 regions were amplified. Initially, a first-round RT-PCR of the TCR CDR3 employed the HTBI primer set. TCRdb processed the multiplex PCR reads anew with MiXCR; each CDR3 protein has one entry. The sample holds approximately 560,000 distinct CDR3 sequences, around 45% seen once. In patients aged 18 to 65, hyperthyroidism was newly diagnosed, with duration under 2 months. Exclusion followed for patients with uncontrolled infection, other autoimmune disease, pregnancy or lactation. CDR1 is KGHDR and CDR2 is SFDVKD in the germline V gene. The CDR3 contains 14 residues. The V gene lost 7 bases and the J gene lost 5 bases, with 16 bases spanning the gap.

What was sequenced was peripheral blood or thyroid tissue (not recorded which). The chain links TRBV24-1 to TRBJ2-5, with a weak D call TRBD1 (6 bases). The receptor was isolated from a woman aged 18-29 years with Graves' hyperthyroidism. DNA for the CDR3: TGTGCCACCAGACCCAGACAGGTGGTCGAGACCCAGTACTTC. Translation gives CATRPRQVVETQYF.